The T cell receptor beta chain described here comes from a study of OX40 agonist ivuxolimab in advanced cancers. V lost 0 bases and J lost 4, with 9 bases in between. The CDR3 has 14 amino acids. Germline CDR1 is LGHNA and CDR2 is YNFKEQ. This table comes from immunoSEQ multiplex PCR, and its TCRdb copy is limited to in-frame clones, with some not included. The table has 42,000 or so clones, around four fifths seen once. Samples were taken at baseline and on day 1 of cycles 4 and 7. The sequence derives from an adult with an advanced solid tumor such as melanoma, head and neck, liver or kidney cancer. The specimen was CD4+ or CD8+ T cells sorted from blood, collected in a trial of the OX40 agonist ivuxolimab. V is TRBV4-2 and J is TRBJ1-2; D is perhaps TRBD1 (5 bases). In DNA form, the CDR3 reads TGTGCCAGCAGCCAAGATTGGGGGGGCTATGGCTACACCTTC. Encoded protein: CASSQDWGGYGYTF.